This paragraph reports one T cell receptor beta chain. What it binds is unknown. CDR3 length: 15 amino acids. CDR1 and CDR2 from the germline V gene are SNHLY and FYNNEI. Trimming cost V 2 bases and J 7 bases; bases outside gene matches: 9. The method was immunoSEQ multiplex PCR; TCRdb's version includes in-frame clones alone and lacks a portion of them. This sample has about 180,000 clones; about 90% occur once, and the top ten carry roughly 10%. The sample originates from a study of T cell responses to AZD1222 COVID-19 vaccine. Study findings and constraints: Of spike-specific TCRs, nearly half reportedly target regions left unmutated in variants. In a largely white British group with more females than males, clonal diversity was possibly underestimated.

Here the sequenced sample was peripheral blood, taken 28 days after the second AZD1222 dose. The chain couples TRBV2 to TRBJ2-7, with 9 bases lining up with TRBD1. The source of this sequence is an adult who received the AZD1222 COVID-19 vaccine. The chain's CDR3 is CASSESGTGIGEQYF. DNA of the CDR3: TGTGCCAGCAGTGAATCCGGGACAGGGATCGGAGAGCAGTACTTC.